Each of the 19 T cell receptor beta chains below was sequenced from the same sample in a study of T cells in localized non-small cell lung cancer. Profiled with immunoSEQ multiplex PCR; TCRdb holds only in-frame clones, not every one. Altogether 2,000 or so clones are present, 20% to 25% being singletons, with the ten largest covering roughly 14%. The material was normal lung tissue next to the tumor, obtained before any cancer treatment. These receptors were obtained from a woman aged 35 to 69 with stage II squamous cell lung carcinoma.

By share of the sample, this clone is large. The junction differs from germline at one of its ends, possibly a read error. The rearrangement links TRBV11-3 to TRBJ2-6; D is possibly TRBD1 (6 bases). CDR3 length: 18 residues. Per the germline V gene, CDR1 is SGHNT and CDR2 is YENEEA. CDR3 residues: CASSHRDKGFSGANVLTF. CDR3 DNA: TGTGCCAGCAGCCACCGGGACAAGGGCTTCTCTGGCGCCAACGTCCTGACTTTC.

This clone was counted a few times. The gene calls are TRBV28 and TRBJ2-5; TRBD1 matches at 10 bases. The length of the CDR3 is 15 residues. Germline CDR1 reads MDHEN; CDR2 reads SYDVKM. With 2 bases clipped from V and 3 bases from J, the junction kept 3 bases outside the gene matches. The CDR3 reads CASSLAGTGEETQYF. CDR3 in DNA: TGTGCCAGCAGTTTAGCCGGGACAGGGGAAGAGACCCAGTACTTC.

This sequence joins TRBV18 and TRBJ2-1; 8 nucleotides agree with TRBD1. The germline V gene has CDR1 KGHSH and CDR2 LQKENI. The CDR3 loop spans 14 amino acids. Trimming took 2 bases from V and 8 from J; bases not matched to a gene: 5. CDR3: CASSPVTGVDEQFF. The DNA for the CDR3 is TGTGCCAGCTCACCAGTGACAGGGGTCGATGAGCAGTTCTTC. The variable domain in full, completed from reference TRBV18 and TRBJ2-1, reads NAGVMQNPRHLVRRRGQEARLRCSPMKGHSHVYWYRQLPEEGLKFMVYLQKENIIDESGMPKERFSAEFPKEGPSILRIQQVVRGDSAAYFCASSPVTGVDEQFFGPGTRLTVL.

This clone was seen once. J is TRBJ2-7 and V is TRBV18, with TRBD2 matching over 11 bases. Trimming at V came to 4 bases and at J to 2 bases, leaving 4 bases not matched to a gene. This CDR3 comprises 15 residues. From germline, CDR1 is KGHSH and CDR2 LQKENI. The CDR3 loop is CASSLGTSGAYEQYF. The CDR3 coding sequence is TGTGCCAGCTCACTCGGGACTAGCGGCGCCTACGAGCAGTACTTC.

By share of the sample, this clone is medium-sized (0.01 to 0.1%). The chain recombines TRBV4-1 with TRBJ2-1; TRBD2 is a possible D gene (5 bases). V lost 0 bases and J lost 2, with 14 bases in between. From germline, CDR1 is MGHRA and CDR2 YSYEKL. CDR3 size: 17 residues. The CDR3 loop reads CASSQDRASGTYNEQFF. CDR3 bases: TGCGCCAGCAGCCAAGATCGGGCGAGCGGAACCTACAATGAGCAGTTCTTC.

The V and J genes are TRBV6-8 and TRBJ1-1, with D uncertain. In germline, CDR1 is MNHGY, CDR2 SAAAGT. Deletions cut 0 bases from V and 0 bases from J, with 11 bases between. The CDR3 length is 16 residues. The CDR3: CASSYSSRRMNTEAFF. The CDR3 coding sequence is TGTGCCAGCAGTTACTCGAGCAGGCGGATGAACACTGAAGCTTTCTTT.

The rearrangement links TRBV18 to TRBJ2-3; D is possibly TRBD2 (6 bases). V lost 3 bases and J lost 1, with 11 bases in between. Per germline, CDR1 KGHSH and CDR2 LQKENI. The length of the CDR3 is 15 residues. Written as DNA, the CDR3 is TGTGCCAGCTCACCTACCTCGGGGGGCACAGATACGCAGTATTTT. Its protein product is CASSPTSGGTDTQYF.

This clone was seen a handful of times. The chain carries TRBV11-3 and TRBJ2-3; TRBD2 matches at 9 bases. The CDR3 totals 15 residues. J lost 3 bases, V lost 5 bases, and 6 bases had no gene match. Germline CDR1 SGHNT, CDR2 YENEEA. The CDR3: CASSTGLAGTDTQYF. For the CDR3, the DNA is TGTGCCAGCAGCACCGGGCTAGCGGGGACAGATACGCAGTATTTT.

This clone has more than one count but fewer than ten. The chain uses TRBV5-1 and TRBJ2-1; 10 nucleotides match TRBD2. Germline-derived CDR1 and CDR2 are SGHRS and YFSETQ. With 1 base clipped from V and 7 bases from J, the junction kept 5 bases outside the gene matches. This CDR3 contains 15 residues. The CDR3 DNA follows: TGCGCCAGCAGCTTGAAAGAGCGGGAGGGGAATGAGCAGTTCTTC. This codes for CASSLKEREGNEQFF.

The genes are TRBV12-1 and TRBJ2-3; TRBD2 is the table's D call, not checked against the DNA. TRBV12-1 is flagged as a pseudogene. This CDR3 contains 18 residues. CDR3 sequence: CASSMGLTRIDYTDTQYF. In DNA, the CDR3 is TGTGCCAGCAGCATGGGACTGACCCGGATAGATTACACAGATACGCAGTATTTT.

This clone was seen only a few times. V and J are TRBV9 and TRBJ1-3; D might be TRBD1 (6 bases). Germline V gene sequence: CDR1 SGDLS, CDR2 YYNGEE. Trimming stripped 4 bases from V and 2 bases from J, with 10 bases between. The CDR3 length is 14 residues. This chain's CDR3 is CASSTGQTGNTIYF. CDR3 coding DNA: TGTGCCAGCAGCACCGGACAGACTGGAAACACCATATATTTT.

This clone was detected a few times. The chain joins TRBV15 to TRBJ1-1, with a tentative D call TRBD1 (5 bases). Germline CDR1 is LNHNV and CDR2 is YYDKDF (reference sequence). V lost 4 bases, J lost 1 base, and 13 bases lay in between. The CDR3 contains 15 residues. CDR3 nucleotide sequence: TGTGCCACCAGCAAACGGGTGACAGAGAACACTGAAGCTTTCTTT. Its translation: CATSKRVTENTEAFF.

This chain connects TRBV5-1 to TRBJ2-2, with TRBD1 identical over 8 bases. This CDR3 region has 15 residues. The germline gives CDR1 SGHRS, CDR2 YFSETQ. The J segment lost 2 bases and the V segment lost 2 bases, leaving 2 bases of the junction unmatched. CDR3 amino acids: CASSFGQGNTGELFF. CDR3 in DNA: TGCGCCAGCAGCTTTGGACAGGGAAACACCGGGGAGCTGTTTTTT.

There are a few counts of this clone. The chain uses TRBV9 and TRBJ1-1; tentative D call: TRBD1 (6 bases). The CDR3 length is 18 residues. Trimming left V 0 bases short and J 1 base short, with 19 bases between. The V gene's germline CDR1 is SGDLS and CDR2 YYNGEE. CDR3 in DNA: TGTGCCAGCAGCGTAGCTCCCGGGGGCGCCGGTAGGAACACTGAAGCTTTCTTT. Translating it yields CASSVAPGGAGRNTEAFF.

The sample holds a few counts of this clone. This chain links TRBV6-7 with TRBJ1-1; no firm D call. TRBV6-7 counts as an open reading frame of uncertain function. This CDR3 spans 11 amino acids. V lost 7 bases to trimming and J lost 0 bases, with 3 bases between them. CDR3: CASKLNTEAFF. CDR3 nucleotides: TGTGCCAGCAAACTGAACACTGAAGCTTTCTTT.

This clone is labeled medium-sized. This chain connects TRBV11-3 to TRBJ2-3; TRBD2 aligns across 7 bases. This CDR3 has 14 residues. The trim removed 8 bases at V and 2 bases at J, leaving 7 bases unmatched. Germline V gene sequence: CDR1 SGHNT, CDR2 YENEEA. CDR3 protein: CASYVGGYTDTQYF. CDR3 sequence (DNA): TGTGCCAGCTACGTGGGGGGGTACACAGATACGCAGTATTTT.

By proportion, this clone is medium-sized. V is TRBV6-8 and J is TRBJ2-3, with D perhaps matching TRBD2 (6 bases). CDR1 and CDR2 (germline): MNHGY, SAAAGT. V lost 3 bases to trimming and J lost 2 bases, with 15 bases between them. CDR3 length: 16 amino acids. The CDR3 spells CASSYAGREATDTQYF. For the CDR3, the DNA is TGTGCCAGCAGTTATGCCGGGAGAGAGGCCACAGATACGCAGTATTTT.

The J gene is TRBJ1-5, the V gene TRBV5-1; D remains ambiguous. Germline loops: CDR1 SGHRS, CDR2 YFSETQ. This CDR3 spans 15 amino acids. V was pared by 1 base and J by 3 bases, with 11 bases between. The CDR3 nucleotides read TGCGCCAGCAGCTTGAATGGTGCTCTCAATCAGCCCCAGCATTTT. As protein: CASSLNGALNQPQHF.

The chain couples TRBV19 to TRBJ1-2, with D uncertain. The CDR3 is 14 amino acids. Germline V gene sequence: CDR1 LNHDA, CDR2 SQIVND (reference sequence). Trimming shortened V by 2 bases and J by 7 bases, and 14 bases separated the two germline ends. CDR3 loop: CASSIIGGSGGYTF. The CDR3 nucleotides are TGTGCCAGTAGTATAATAGGAGGGAGCGGTGGCTACACCTTC.